This record covers a single TCR beta chain. Antigen unknown. This record comes from a study of PD-1 blockade in classical Hodgkin lymphoma. Clones were sequenced by immunoSEQ multiplex PCR, and TCRdb holds only the in-frame ones, with some missing. The sample yields 46,000 or so clones, 73% seen once. Germline V lookup: CDR1 ENHRY, CDR2 SYGVKD. The CDR3 extends over 13 amino acids. Unmatched junction bases numbered 8, after V lost 6 bases and J lost 7 bases. All the patients suffered relapse after autologous stem cell transplantation, and brentuximab vedotin exposure differed. Responses achieved at best were complete response, partial response or progressive disease. Regarding the study as a whole: Reports indicated that newly diagnosed patients had lower baseline TCR diversity than healthy donors did. Those starting nivolumab under 1 year post-ASCT were excluded.

The source material was peripheral blood mononuclear cells (PBMCs), sampled at baseline. The V call is TRBV10-3, the J call TRBJ1-2; TRBD1 agrees at 7 bases. The TCR sequence derives from a human donor with classical Hodgkin lymphoma. CDR3 coding DNA: TGTGCCATCAGCATTGACAGGGAGGGTGGCTACACCTTC. It yields the protein CAISIDREGGYTF.